These 21 T cell receptor beta chains were sequenced from one sample in a study of OX40 agonist ivuxolimab in advanced cancers. Libraries were prepared by immunoSEQ multiplex PCR; TCRdb keeps only in-frame clonotypes and omits some of them. The sample has fewer than 50,000 clones; roughly 90% are singletons. Material: CD4+ or CD8+ T cells sorted from blood, obtained in a trial of the OX40 agonist ivuxolimab. The source of these receptors is an adult with an advanced solid tumor such as melanoma, head and neck, liver or kidney cancer.

The chain carries TRBV6-5 and TRBJ1-5; the D is unclear. The germline gives CDR1 MNHEY, CDR2 SVGAGI. The V end lost 0 bases, the J end lost 9 bases, and 6 bases lay between the germline ends. The CDR3 runs to 12 residues. In nucleotides, the CDR3 is TGTGCCAGCAGTTACTCGAACCCGCCCCAGCATTTT. Translating gives CASSYSNPPQHF.

V gene TRBV19 combines with J gene TRBJ2-5; D is uncertain. The CDR3 consists of 12 residues. Trimming took 0 bases from V and 5 from J, leaving 4 bases between them. Germline CDR1 LNHDA, CDR2 SQIVND (reference sequence). The CDR3 region has the DNA TGTGCCAGTAGTATAGATCGGGAGACCCAGTACTTC. Residues: CASSIDRETQYF.

This chain connects TRBV30 to TRBJ2-1; possibly TRBD1 for D (6 bases). V gave up 5 bases and J gave up 4 bases, with 12 bases separating them. CDR1 and CDR2 (germline): GTSNPN, SVGIG (reference sequence). This CDR3 is built from 13 residues. In DNA, the CDR3 is TGTGCCTGGGGGTCGGACAGTTACAATGAGCAGTTCTTC. As protein: CAWGSDSYNEQFF.

The CDR3 nucleotides read TGTGCCAGCAGCCAAGACAGCTACGAGCAGTACTTC. Translated: CASSQDSYEQYF. V and J are TRBV4-2 and TRBJ2-7; D is unclear. Germline V gene lookup returns CDR1 LGHNA and CDR2 YNFKEQ. The CDR3 has 12 amino acids. V was clipped by 0 bases and J by 3 bases, with 3 bases between them.

V is TRBV9 and J is TRBJ1-1; 7 nucleotides agree with TRBD1. The CDR3 consists of 16 residues. The trim removed 1 base at V and 0 bases at J, leaving 6 bases unmatched. The germline gives CDR1 SGDLS, CDR2 YYNGEE. Here the CDR3 reads CASSVTGTEMNTEAFF. The CDR3 DNA reads TGTGCCAGCAGCGTAACGGGGACAGAGATGAACACTGAAGCTTTCTTT.

The J gene is TRBJ2-7, the V gene TRBV6-6; 7 bases align to TRBD2. Germline CDR1 reads MNHNY; CDR2 reads SVGAGI (reference sequence). This CDR3 has 15 amino acids. V was clipped by 2 bases and J by 3 bases; unmatched bases: 7. The CDR3 DNA reads TGTGCCAGCAGTTACGGGGGAGGGGTCTACTACGAGCAGTACTTC. Its translation: CASSYGGGVYYEQYF.

This clone showed up just a few times. This chain links TRBV27 with TRBJ2-1; the match to TRBD2 covers 8 bases. Germline CDR1 MNHEY, CDR2 SMNVEV (reference sequence). The CDR3 consists of 16 residues. After removal of 2 bases from V and 4 bases from J, the junction contained 7 bases not matched to a gene. The CDR3 nucleotides read TGTGCCAGCAGTTTAAGGGGCGGGGGGAGTTACAATGAGCAGTTCTTC. Encoded protein: CASSLRGGGSYNEQFF.

The CDR3 region is CASSLPGRGGGETQYF. The CDR3 DNA sequence: TGTGCCAGCAGCTTACCCGGGCGGGGGGGCGGAGAGACCCAGTACTTC. This chain uses TRBV7-2 with TRBJ2-5; 9 nucleotides agree with TRBD2. Germline CDR1 reads SGHTA; CDR2 reads FQGNSA. This CDR3 spans 16 amino acids. V gave up 2 bases and J gave up 4 bases; unmatched junction bases: 8.

The V and J genes are TRBV4-1 and TRBJ1-5, with D possibly being TRBD1 (6 bases). Germline V lookup: CDR1 MGHRA, CDR2 YSYEKL. The ends were cut back, 2 bases at V and 0 bases at J, with 20 bases in the middle. The CDR3 is 19 amino acids. The CDR3 here is CASSQSRIQGGRSNQPQHF. CDR3 DNA sequence: TGCGCCAGCAGCCAATCCCGCATACAGGGTGGTCGTAGCAATCAGCCCCAGCATTTT.

The J gene is TRBJ1-1, the V gene TRBV10-3, with 9 bases matching TRBD1. The CDR3 length is 14 residues. Germline V CDR1 and CDR2: ENHRY, SYGVKD. V lost 4 bases, J lost 4 bases, and 4 bases stayed unmatched. The CDR3 nucleotides are TGTGCCATCAGTGGGGGACAGGGTTCCACTGAAGCTTTCTTT. Translation: CAISGGQGSTEAFF.

The rearrangement uses TRBV11-3 and TRBJ1-1; 7 nucleotides line up with TRBD1. The germline V gene has CDR1 SGHNT and CDR2 YENEEA. The CDR3 is 16 amino acids. The junction had 8 bases not matched to a gene; V was cut back by 0 bases and J by 4 bases. CDR3 amino acids: CASSLEPRYRGTEAFF. Here the CDR3 DNA reads TGTGCCAGCAGCTTAGAACCTCGTTACAGGGGCACTGAAGCTTTCTTT.

This chain connects TRBV10-3 to TRBJ2-7; TRBD1 agrees at 8 bases. After removal of 6 bases from V and 5 bases from J, the junction contained 6 bases not matched to a gene. The germline V gene encodes CDR1 ENHRY and CDR2 SYGVKD. The CDR3 runs to 13 residues. CDR3 coding DNA: TGTGCCATCAGGGACAGGGAAGCACACGAGCAGTACTTC. Translated, it gives CAIRDREAHEQYF.

The chain couples TRBV5-4 to TRBJ1-1; no firm D call. This CDR3 is 15 amino acids long. Deletions cut 4 bases from V and 0 bases from J, with 13 bases between. Germline V gene data show CDR1 as SGHNT and CDR2 as YYREEE (reference sequence). As DNA, the CDR3 is TGTGCCAGCAGCACGGGCCGGACTTTGAACACTGAAGCTTTCTTT. Translating gives CASSTGRTLNTEAFF.

This chain connects TRBV9 to TRBJ1-3; perhaps TRBD1 as D (5 bases). The germline V gene has CDR1 SGDLS and CDR2 YYNGEE. With 4 bases removed from V and 3 bases from J, the gap between germline ends came to 14 bases. CDR3 length: 15 residues. CDR3 region: CASSPRGAFGNTIYF. DNA of the CDR3: TGTGCCAGCAGCCCCCGAGGGGCCTTTGGAAACACCATATATTTT. The variable domain in full, completed from reference TRBV9 and TRBJ1-3, reads DSGVTQTPKHLITATGQRVTLRCSPRSGDLSVYWYQQSLDQGLQFLIQYYNGEERAKGNILERFSAQQFPDLHSELNLSSLELGDSALYFCASSPRGAFGNTIYFGEGSWLTVV.

The V and J genes are TRBV29-1 and TRBJ1-1; D not certain. Germline CDR1 is SQVTM and CDR2 is ANQGSEA. Trimming cost V 4 bases and J 0 bases, with 9 bases left between them. This CDR3 is 13 amino acids long. The DNA of the CDR3 is TGCAGCGTTGTCTTCAGTATGAACACTGAAGCTTTCTTT. It codes for CSVVFSMNTEAFF.

The CDR3 reads CASSPTGDSNEKLFF. In DNA form, the CDR3 reads TGTGCCAGCAGCCCCACAGGGGATTCTAATGAAAAACTGTTTTTT. This sequence joins TRBV7-8 and TRBJ1-4; 7 bases agree with TRBD1. The CDR3 runs to 15 residues. After removal of 5 bases from V and 3 bases from J, the junction contained 6 bases not matched to a gene. Germline assignment: CDR1 SGHVS and CDR2 FQNEAQ.

The chain carries TRBV7-2 and TRBJ2-1; 13 bases align to TRBD2. Germline V lookup: CDR1 SGHTA, CDR2 FQGNSA. The CDR3 runs to 16 residues. V lost 4 bases and J lost 3; bases outside the gene matches: 3. The CDR3 sequence is CASSSRLAGGYNEQFF. The CDR3 DNA sequence: TGTGCCAGCAGCTCAAGACTAGCGGGGGGCTACAATGAGCAGTTCTTC.

V is TRBV5-5 and J is TRBJ2-6, with D perhaps being TRBD1 or TRBD2 (5 bases each). CDR1 SGHKS and CDR2 YYEKEE come from the germline V gene (reference sequence). The CDR3 runs to 19 residues. V gave up 0 bases and J gave up 2 bases, with 18 bases separating them. In DNA, the CDR3 is TGTGCCAGCAGCTTGGCCCCAGGGCGCCTGGGACCTGGGGCCAACGTCCTGACTTTC. Protein: CASSLAPGRLGPGANVLTF.

The V call is TRBV5-1, the J call TRBJ2-7, with D perhaps given as TRBD1 or TRBD2 (5 bases each). The CDR3 covers 15 residues. Per germline, CDR1 SGHRS and CDR2 YFSETQ. Trimming cost V 0 bases and J 2 bases, with 12 bases left between them. Here the CDR3 reads CASSLDPGTTYEQYF. CDR3 DNA sequence: TGCGCCAGCAGCTTGGATCCGGGGACCACCTACGAGCAGTACTTC.

J is TRBJ2-1 and V is TRBV7-2; D remains unclear. CDR1 and CDR2 (germline): SGHTA, FQGNSA. The CDR3 is 12 residues long. V gave up 1 base and J gave up 7 bases, with 5 bases separating them. CDR3 sequence reads: CASSLGRNEQFF. The CDR3 DNA reads as TGTGCCAGCAGCTTAGGCAGAAATGAGCAGTTCTTC.

The V call is TRBV11-2, the J call TRBJ1-2; no reliable D call. Germline-derived CDR1 and CDR2 are SGHAT and FQNNGV. The CDR3 contains 15 residues. V was pared by 5 bases and J by 7 bases, with 20 bases between. The CDR3 bases are TGTGCCAGCAGCCTATCGATAGTTGCAGCGAGTGGCTACACCTTC. Protein sequence: CASSLSIVAASGYTF.